A single sample gave rise to the 25 T cell receptor beta chains below, sequenced in a study of blood T cell repertoires in COVID-19. Only in-frame clones appear in the TCRdb table, and some are missing; sequencing was by immunoSEQ multiplex PCR. Of under 250,000 clones in the sample, 84% were seen once. Source material: peripheral blood. Receptor source: a woman between 45 and 65 years old with active or convalescent COVID-19.

V gene TRBV3-1 (or the pseudogene TRBV3-2) combines with J gene TRBJ1-2; 8 bases line up with TRBD1. The CDR3 consists of 12 residues. CDR1 and CDR2 from the germline V gene are LGHDT and YNNKEL (reference sequence). V was pared by 3 bases and J by 8 bases, with 2 bases of the junction left unmatched. The CDR3 DNA is TGTGCCAGCAGCCATGGACAGGGCGGCTACACCTTC. Protein sequence: CASSHGQGGYTF.

This chain links TRBV5-1 with TRBJ1-1; D is unresolved. This CDR3 has 14 amino acids. V was pared by 0 bases and J by 3 bases, with 9 bases between. Germline V gene data show CDR1 as SGHRS and CDR2 as YFSETQ. CDR3 DNA sequence: TGCGCCAGCAGCTTGGGAGGGTTAGACACTGAAGCTTTCTTT. It specifies CASSLGGLDTEAFF. The full variable domain, in which reference TRBV5-1 and TRBJ1-1 provide the parts outside the CDR3, is KAGVTQTPRYLIKTRGQQVTLSCSPISGHRSVSWYQQTPGQGLQFLFEYFSETQRNKGNFPGRFSGRQFSNSRSEMNVSTLELGDSALYLCASSLGGLDTEAFFGQGTRLTVV.

The chain links TRBV28 to TRBJ2-7, with 7 nucleotides matching TRBD1. V dropped 8 bases and J dropped 5; count of bases not matched to a gene: 15. CDR1 is MDHEN and CDR2 is SYDVKM in the germline V gene. This CDR3 comprises 15 residues. The CDR3 sequence: CASGLRQGVGHEQYF. DNA for the CDR3: TGTGCCAGCGGGCTGCGTCAGGGGGTGGGCCACGAGCAGTACTTC.

This chain links TRBV28 with TRBJ1-5; D remains unclear. Germline CDR1 and CDR2: MDHEN and SYDVKM. The CDR3 sequence is 13 residues long. Trimming removed 4 bases from V and 0 bases from J, with 4 bases in between. The CDR3: CASSSISNQPQHF. As DNA, the CDR3 is TGTGCCAGCAGTTCAATTAGCAATCAGCCCCAGCATTTT.

This clone was counted a few times. One end of the junction varies from germline; a read error may be responsible. This chain uses TRBV5-1 with TRBJ2-7, with TRBD1 identical over 9 bases. This CDR3 region has 13 residues. The germline CDR1 and CDR2 sequences are SGHRS and YFSETQ. The CDR3 DNA sequence: TGCGCGAGCAGGACAGGGGACAACTACGAGCAGTACTTC. Its translation: CASRTGDNYEQYF. The full variable domain, its missing parts supplied by reference TRBV5-1 and TRBJ2-7, is KAGVTQTPRYLIKTRGQQVTLSCSPISGHRSVSWYQQTPGQGLQFLFEYFSETQRNKGNFPGRFSGRQFSNSRSEMNVSTLELGDSALYLCASRTGDNYEQYFGPGTRLTVT.

The gene calls are TRBV7-2 and TRBJ1-1; D gene ambiguous. This CDR3 spans 13 amino acids. Per germline, CDR1 SGHTA and CDR2 FQGNSA. Trimming took 4 bases from V and 2 from J, leaving 8 bases between them. The CDR3 loop reads CASSWRVNTEAFF. In DNA, the CDR3 is TGTGCCAGCAGCTGGCGGGTTAACACTGAAGCTTTCTTT.

The V gene is TRBV9, the J gene TRBJ2-3; D might be TRBD2 (6 bases). V shed 0 bases and J shed 4 bases, with 12 bases lying between them. The CDR3 sequence is 15 residues long. CDR1 and CDR2 (germline): SGDLS, YYNGEE. CDR3 region: CASSVGGRDSDTQYF. DNA for the CDR3: TGTGCCAGCAGCGTAGGTGGGCGGGACTCAGATACGCAGTATTTT.

This clone was seen just once. The CDR3 region is CASSYLAGSQPQHF. In DNA, the CDR3 is TGTGCCAGCAGTTACTTAGCCGGGAGTCAGCCCCAGCATTTT. The genes are TRBV6-5 and TRBJ1-5; D gene ambiguous. The ends were cut back, 1 base at V and 6 bases at J, with 10 bases in the middle. This CDR3 comprises 14 residues. Germline V gene data show CDR1 as MNHEY and CDR2 as SVGAGI.

J is TRBJ1-5 and V is TRBV5-4, with a possible D match to TRBD1 (6 bases). This CDR3 spans 14 amino acids. CDR1 and CDR2 from the germline V gene are SGHNT and YYREEE (reference sequence). V gave up 2 bases and J gave up 5 bases, with 11 bases separating them. The CDR3 spells CASSFGGADQPQHF. The CDR3 DNA follows: TGTGCCAGCAGCTTTGGGGGCGCAGATCAGCCCCAGCATTTT.

The CDR3, as DNA: TGCGCCAGCAGCTTGGGGCGGGGTGACGGAAGGGAGCAGTTCTTC. Its translation is CASSLGRGDGREQFF. The chain recombines TRBV5-1 with TRBJ2-1; the D gene is possibly TRBD2 (6 bases). V lost 0 bases, J lost 10 bases, and 17 bases lay in between. This CDR3 comprises 15 residues. CDR1 is SGHRS, CDR2 YFSETQ, per germline.

The gene calls are TRBV5-4 and TRBJ2-3, with D tentatively TRBD2 (6 bases). V was clipped by 0 bases and J by 2 bases, with 10 bases between them. Germline loops: CDR1 SGHNT, CDR2 YYREEE (reference sequence). The length of the CDR3 is 15 residues. This chain's CDR3 is CASSLGGDSTDTQYF. CDR3 nucleotides: TGTGCCAGCAGCTTGGGCGGGGACTCCACAGATACGCAGTATTTT.

The V and J genes are TRBV6-5 and TRBJ2-3; 7 bases agree with TRBD2. Looked up from germline, CDR1 is MNHEY and CDR2 is SVGAGI. V shed 8 bases, J shed 2 bases, and the junction held 7 bases outside the gene matches. This CDR3 contains 14 residues. CDR3 residues: CASSGGRDTDTQYF. The CDR3 DNA reads TGTGCCAGCTCTGGAGGGAGGGACACAGATACGCAGTATTTT.

In DNA form, the CDR3 reads TGTGCCAGCAGTTTTGTGACTAGGGAAGGCTACACCTTC. Amino acids: CASSFVTREGYTF. The chain has TRBV12-3 or TRBV12-4 and TRBJ1-2; D remains ambiguous. V gave up 3 bases and J gave up 8 bases, with 13 bases separating them. This CDR3 has 13 amino acids.

This clone has just a few counts. The chain joins TRBV6-2 or TRBV6-3 to TRBJ2-1; a weak D match, TRBD2 (5 bases). Trimming took off 2 bases at V and 0 bases at J, with 20 bases between the two ends. Germline values: CDR1 MNHEY, CDR2 SVGEGT. CDR3 size: 19 residues. The CDR3 DNA reads as TGTGCCAGCAGTTACGGTAGCTTTACCGGACTTCACTCCTACAATGAGCAGTTCTTC. Its protein is CASSYGSFTGLHSYNEQFF.

The chain combines TRBV28 with TRBJ2-2, with D perhaps matching TRBD2 (6 bases). Trimming stripped 3 bases from V and 4 bases from J, with 18 bases between. The CDR3 runs 17 residues. From germline, CDR1 is MDHEN and CDR2 SYDVKM. The DNA of the CDR3 is TGTGCCAGCAGTTTCCCCGCGGGGCTGGGGGGCACCGGGGAGCTGTTTTTT. It is translated as CASSFPAGLGGTGELFF.

V usage is TRBV3-1 (or the pseudogene TRBV3-2) and J usage is TRBJ1-6; 7 bases line up with TRBD1. The V gene end was trimmed by 0 bases and the J gene end by 10 bases; junction bases not matched to a gene: 6. Per germline, CDR1 LGHDT and CDR2 YNNKEL (reference sequence). The CDR3 loop spans 15 amino acids. CDR3 amino acids: CASSQDPGGRSPLHF. DNA of the CDR3: TGTGCCAGCAGCCAAGACCCAGGGGGACGGTCACCCCTCCACTTT.

The chain recombines TRBV28 with TRBJ1-2, with D uncertain. V lost 5 bases and J 6 bases, leaving 19 bases between the germline ends. CDR1 is MDHEN and CDR2 is SYDVKM in the germline V gene. The CDR3 spans 15 residues. The CDR3 is CASSTNLNFRDGYTF. DNA for the CDR3: TGTGCCAGCAGTACCAATTTGAACTTCCGCGATGGCTACACCTTC.

The chain uses TRBV7-9 and TRBJ2-1, with D possibly matching TRBD1 (6 bases). Germline values: CDR1 SEHNR, CDR2 FQNEAQ (reference sequence). The CDR3 sequence is 14 residues long. The germline V and J ends were trimmed by 5 bases and 10 bases, with 18 bases remaining between them. CDR3 nucleotides: TGTGCCAGCAGCCAGGGGCTGGGGTTTCGGGAGCAGTTCTTC. This encodes CASSQGLGFREQFF.

The chain has TRBV11-2 and TRBJ1-3; the D is unclear. V was shortened by 4 bases and J by 2 bases, with 12 bases between the two germline ends. Germline CDR1 and CDR2: SGHAT and FQNNGV. This CDR3 comprises 15 residues. CDR3 DNA: TGTGCCAGCAGCTCCCCAGTCCTCCCTGGAAACACCATATATTTT. It specifies CASSSPVLPGNTIYF.

The chain has TRBV28 and TRBJ1-6, with D possibly matching TRBD1 (6 bases). Trimming took 4 bases from V and 10 from J, leaving 11 bases between them. This CDR3 is built from 13 residues. Germline V gene data show CDR1 as MDHEN and CDR2 as SYDVKM. In nucleotides, the CDR3 is TGTGCCAGCAGTTCAGGGGTCGGCTCACCCCTCCACTTT. Translated, it gives CASSSGVGSPLHF.

There are a few counts of this clone. V usage is TRBV11-3 and J usage is TRBJ1-6; TRBD1 aligns across 8 bases. The CDR3 consists of 16 residues. The J segment lost 6 bases and the V segment lost 5 bases, leaving 9 bases of the junction unmatched. The V gene's germline CDR1 is SGHNT and CDR2 YENEEA. The CDR3 DNA reads TGTGCCAGCAGCATCCCCAGGGGGCGAGCTAATTCACCCCTCCACTTT. Its translation is CASSIPRGRANSPLHF.

In its sample, this clone was seen once. The genes are TRBV3-1 (or the pseudogene TRBV3-2) and TRBJ2-3, with 10 bases aligning to TRBD1. The CDR3 is 13 amino acids. With V trimmed by 2 bases and J by 12 bases, 5 bases remained unmatched. Per germline, CDR1 LGHDT and CDR2 YNNKEL (reference sequence). DNA for the CDR3: TGTGCCAGCAGCCAAAAGGACAGGGGGACACAGTATTTT. Its translation is CASSQKDRGTQYF.

This clone was seen a single time. The chain employs TRBV7-9 and TRBJ1-1; tentatively, D is TRBD1 (6 bases). Germline V lookup: CDR1 SEHNR, CDR2 FQNEAQ (reference sequence). The CDR3 has 12 residues. V lost 3 bases and J 8 bases, leaving 10 bases between the germline ends. CDR3 DNA sequence: TGTGCCAGCAGCTTTTCCGGGACAGAAGCTTTCTTT. It translates to CASSFSGTEAFF.

The rearrangement links TRBV5-4 to TRBJ1-2; TRBD1 agrees at 8 bases. The germline V gene has CDR1 SGHNT and CDR2 YYREEE (reference sequence). CDR3 length: 17 residues. The J segment lost 0 bases and the V segment lost 4 bases, leaving 11 bases of the junction unmatched. CDR3 in amino acids: CASSGGTGISANYGYTF. The CDR3, as DNA: TGTGCCAGCAGCGGCGGGACAGGTATATCGGCTAACTATGGCTACACCTTC.

The V call is TRBV27, the J call TRBJ2-3; possibly TRBD2 for D (5 bases). This CDR3 has 14 amino acids. V lost 3 bases and J lost 0, with 7 bases in between. The germline gives CDR1 MNHEY, CDR2 SMNVEV (reference sequence). The CDR3 sequence is CASSFLASTDTQYF. For the CDR3, the DNA is TGTGCCAGCAGTTTTTTAGCGAGCACAGATACGCAGTATTTT.